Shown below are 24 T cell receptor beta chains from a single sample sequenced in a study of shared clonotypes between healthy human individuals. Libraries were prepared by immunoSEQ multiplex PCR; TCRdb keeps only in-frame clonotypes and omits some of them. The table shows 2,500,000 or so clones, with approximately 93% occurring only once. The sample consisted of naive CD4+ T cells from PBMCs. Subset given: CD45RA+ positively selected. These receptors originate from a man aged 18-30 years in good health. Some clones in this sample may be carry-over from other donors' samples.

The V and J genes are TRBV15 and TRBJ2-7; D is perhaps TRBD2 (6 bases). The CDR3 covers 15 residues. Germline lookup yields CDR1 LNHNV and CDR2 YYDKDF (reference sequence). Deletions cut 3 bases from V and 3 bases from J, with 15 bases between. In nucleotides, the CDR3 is TGTGCCACCAGCAGGCGGGGTGGACGCGGCTACGAGCAGTACTTC. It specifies CATSRRGGRGYEQYF.

CDR3 loop: CATSRDKGTISPQHF. The CDR3 DNA follows: TGTGCCACCAGCAGAGATAAGGGCACAATCAGCCCCCAGCATTTT. The rearrangement uses TRBV15 and TRBJ1-5; D gene uncertain. Germline V gene data show CDR1 as LNHNV and CDR2 as YYDKDF (reference sequence). Trimming shortened V by 0 bases and J by 10 bases, and 16 bases separated the two germline ends. CDR3 length equals 15 residues.

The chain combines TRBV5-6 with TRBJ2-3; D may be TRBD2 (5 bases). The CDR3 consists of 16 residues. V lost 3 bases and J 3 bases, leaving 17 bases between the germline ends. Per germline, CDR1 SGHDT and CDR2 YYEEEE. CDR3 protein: CASSSKDRRVTDTQYF. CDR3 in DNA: TGTGCCAGCAGCTCAAAAGACCGGCGGGTAACAGATACGCAGTATTTT.

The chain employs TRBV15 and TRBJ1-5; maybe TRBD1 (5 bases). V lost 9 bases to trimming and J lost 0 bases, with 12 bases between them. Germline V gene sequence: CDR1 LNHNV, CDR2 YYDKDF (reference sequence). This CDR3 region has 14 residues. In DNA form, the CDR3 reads TGTGCCACGATCGAGGGGTATAGCAATCAGCCCCAGCATTTT. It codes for CATIEGYSNQPQHF.

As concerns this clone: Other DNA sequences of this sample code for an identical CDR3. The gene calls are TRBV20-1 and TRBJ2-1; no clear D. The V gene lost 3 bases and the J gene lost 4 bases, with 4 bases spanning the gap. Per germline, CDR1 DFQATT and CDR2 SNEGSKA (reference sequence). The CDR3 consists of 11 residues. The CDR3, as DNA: TGCAGTGCTAGGATGTACAATGAGCAGTTCTTC. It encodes CSARMYNEQFF.

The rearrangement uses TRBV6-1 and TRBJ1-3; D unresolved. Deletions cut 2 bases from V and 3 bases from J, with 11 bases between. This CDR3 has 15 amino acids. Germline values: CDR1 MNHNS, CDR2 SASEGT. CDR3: CASSEPLLFGNTIYF. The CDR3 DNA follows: TGTGCCAGCAGTGAACCTTTACTCTTTGGAAACACCATATATTTT.

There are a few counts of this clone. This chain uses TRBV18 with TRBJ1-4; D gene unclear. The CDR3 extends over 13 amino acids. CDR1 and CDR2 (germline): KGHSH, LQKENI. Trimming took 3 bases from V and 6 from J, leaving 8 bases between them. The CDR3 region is CASSPVLYEKLFF. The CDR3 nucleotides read TGTGCCAGCTCACCGGTTTTATATGAAAAACTGTTTTTT.

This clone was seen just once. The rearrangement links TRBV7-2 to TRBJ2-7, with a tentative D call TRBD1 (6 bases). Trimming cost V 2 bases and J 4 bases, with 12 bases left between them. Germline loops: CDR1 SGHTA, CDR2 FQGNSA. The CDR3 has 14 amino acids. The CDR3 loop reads CASSLSGATYEQYF. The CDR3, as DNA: TGTGCCAGCAGCTTATCAGGGGCGACTTACGAGCAGTACTTC.

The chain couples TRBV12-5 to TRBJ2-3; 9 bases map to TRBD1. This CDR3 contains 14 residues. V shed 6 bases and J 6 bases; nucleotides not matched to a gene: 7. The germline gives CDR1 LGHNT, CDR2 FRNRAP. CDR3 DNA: TGTGCTAGTGGGCAAGGGACAGGGTTGGATACGCAGTATTTT. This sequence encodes CASGQGTGLDTQYF.

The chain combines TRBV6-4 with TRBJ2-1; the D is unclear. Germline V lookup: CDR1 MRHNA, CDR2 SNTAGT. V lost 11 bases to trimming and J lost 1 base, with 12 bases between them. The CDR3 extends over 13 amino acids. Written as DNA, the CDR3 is TGTGCCTCCCGGTTTGAGTCCTACAATGAGCAGTTCTTC. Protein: CASRFESYNEQFF.

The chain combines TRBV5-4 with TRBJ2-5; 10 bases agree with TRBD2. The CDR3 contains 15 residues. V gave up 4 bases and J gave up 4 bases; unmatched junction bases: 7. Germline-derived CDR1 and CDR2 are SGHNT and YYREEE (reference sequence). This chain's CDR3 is CASSPGLAEIETQYF. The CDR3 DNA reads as TGTGCCAGCAGCCCCGGACTAGCGGAAATAGAGACCCAGTACTTC.

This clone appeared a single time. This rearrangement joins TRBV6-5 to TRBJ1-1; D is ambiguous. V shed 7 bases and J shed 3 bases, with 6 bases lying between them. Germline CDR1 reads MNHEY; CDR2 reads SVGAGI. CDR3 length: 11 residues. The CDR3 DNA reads TGTGCCAGCACCCTACACACTGAAGCTTTCTTT. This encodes CASTLHTEAFF.

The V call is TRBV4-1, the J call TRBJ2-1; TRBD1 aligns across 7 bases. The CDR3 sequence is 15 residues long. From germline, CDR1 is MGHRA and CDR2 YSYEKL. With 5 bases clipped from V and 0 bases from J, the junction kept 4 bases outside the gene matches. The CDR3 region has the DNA TGCGCCAGCAGCTTACAGGGGAGCTCCTACAATGAGCAGTTCTTC. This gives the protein CASSLQGSSYNEQFF.

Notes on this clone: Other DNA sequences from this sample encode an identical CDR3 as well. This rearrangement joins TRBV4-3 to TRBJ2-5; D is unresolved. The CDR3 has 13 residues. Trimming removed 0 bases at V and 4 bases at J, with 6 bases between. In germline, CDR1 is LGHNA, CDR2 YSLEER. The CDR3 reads CASSQDVGETQYF. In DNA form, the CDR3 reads TGCGCCAGCAGCCAAGATGTCGGAGAGACCCAGTACTTC.

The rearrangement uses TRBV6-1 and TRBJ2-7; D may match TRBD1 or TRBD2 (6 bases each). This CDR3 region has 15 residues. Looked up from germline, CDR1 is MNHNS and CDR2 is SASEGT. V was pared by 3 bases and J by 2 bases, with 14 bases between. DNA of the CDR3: TGTGCCAGCAGTGATCGGGGGCCTACCGCCTACGAGCAGTACTTC. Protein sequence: CASSDRGPTAYEQYF.

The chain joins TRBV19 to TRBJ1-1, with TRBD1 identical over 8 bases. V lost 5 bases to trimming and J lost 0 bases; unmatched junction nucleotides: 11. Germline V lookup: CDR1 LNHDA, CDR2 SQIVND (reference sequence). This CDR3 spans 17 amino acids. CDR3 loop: CASSLDRDRRMNTEAFF. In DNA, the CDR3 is TGTGCCAGTAGTCTCGATAGGGACAGGCGAATGAACACTGAAGCTTTCTTT. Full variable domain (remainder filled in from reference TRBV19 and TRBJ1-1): DGGITQSPKYLFRKEGQNVTLSCEQNLNHDAMYWYRQDPGQGLRLIYYSQIVNDFQKGDIAEGYSVSREKKESFPLTVTSAQKNPTAFYLCASSLDRDRRMNTEAFFGQGTRLTVV.

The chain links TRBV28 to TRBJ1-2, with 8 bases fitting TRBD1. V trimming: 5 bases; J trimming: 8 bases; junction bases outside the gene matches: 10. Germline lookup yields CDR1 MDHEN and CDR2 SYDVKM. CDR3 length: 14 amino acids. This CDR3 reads CASSTPGTGRGYTF. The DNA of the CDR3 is TGTGCCAGCAGTACCCCCGGGACAGGACGAGGCTACACCTTC.

CDR3 sequence reads: CASSVTRQGAMNTGELFF. The CDR3 DNA follows: TGTGCCAGCAGTGTCACGAGACAGGGGGCGATGAACACCGGGGAGCTGTTTTTT. The rearrangement uses TRBV28 and TRBJ2-2, with 10 bases fitting TRBD1. The CDR3 is 18 residues long. With V trimmed by 5 bases and J by 1 base, 10 bases remained unmatched. Per the germline V gene, CDR1 is MDHEN and CDR2 is SYDVKM.

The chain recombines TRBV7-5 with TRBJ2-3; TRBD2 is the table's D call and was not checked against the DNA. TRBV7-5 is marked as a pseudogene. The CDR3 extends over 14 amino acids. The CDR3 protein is CVRSLGGHQDTQYF. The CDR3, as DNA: TGTGTCAGAAGCTTGGGAGGACATCAAGATACGCAGTATTTT.

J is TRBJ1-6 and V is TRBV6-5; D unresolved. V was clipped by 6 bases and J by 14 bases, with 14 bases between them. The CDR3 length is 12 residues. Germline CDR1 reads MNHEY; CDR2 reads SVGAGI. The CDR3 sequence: CASRPSGRALHF. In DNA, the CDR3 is TGTGCCAGCAGGCCCTCGGGGAGGGCCCTCCACTTT.

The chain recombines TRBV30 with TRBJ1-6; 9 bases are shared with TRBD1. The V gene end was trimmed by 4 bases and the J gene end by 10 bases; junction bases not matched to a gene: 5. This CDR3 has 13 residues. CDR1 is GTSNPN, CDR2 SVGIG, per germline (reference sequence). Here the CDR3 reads CAWKQGAESPLHF. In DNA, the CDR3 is TGTGCCTGGAAACAGGGGGCAGAATCACCCCTCCACTTT.

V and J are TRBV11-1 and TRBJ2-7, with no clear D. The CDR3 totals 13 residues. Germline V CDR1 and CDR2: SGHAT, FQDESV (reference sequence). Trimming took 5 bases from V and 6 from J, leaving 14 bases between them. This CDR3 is CASSLLPHFEQYF. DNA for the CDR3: TGTGCCAGCAGCCTACTTCCCCACTTCGAGCAGTACTTC.

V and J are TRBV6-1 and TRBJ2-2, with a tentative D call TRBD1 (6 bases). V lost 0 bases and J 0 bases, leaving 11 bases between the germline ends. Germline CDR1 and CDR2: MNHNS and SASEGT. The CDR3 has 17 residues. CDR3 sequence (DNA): TGTGCCAGCAGTGAAGCATGGGGGCCGGCGAACACCGGGGAGCTGTTTTTT. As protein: CASSEAWGPANTGELFF.

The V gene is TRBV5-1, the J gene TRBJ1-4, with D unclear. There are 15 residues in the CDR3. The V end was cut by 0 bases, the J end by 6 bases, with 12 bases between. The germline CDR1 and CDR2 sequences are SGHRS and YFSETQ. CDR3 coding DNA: TGCGCCAGCAGCTTGGATGAGGGATGGGATGAAAAACTGTTTTTT. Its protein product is CASSLDEGWDEKLFF. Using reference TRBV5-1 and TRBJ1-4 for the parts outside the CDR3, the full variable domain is KAGVTQTPRYLIKTRGQQVTLSCSPISGHRSVSWYQQTPGQGLQFLFEYFSETQRNKGNFPGRFSGRQFSNSRSEMNVSTLELGDSALYLCASSLDEGWDEKLFFGSGTQLSVL.